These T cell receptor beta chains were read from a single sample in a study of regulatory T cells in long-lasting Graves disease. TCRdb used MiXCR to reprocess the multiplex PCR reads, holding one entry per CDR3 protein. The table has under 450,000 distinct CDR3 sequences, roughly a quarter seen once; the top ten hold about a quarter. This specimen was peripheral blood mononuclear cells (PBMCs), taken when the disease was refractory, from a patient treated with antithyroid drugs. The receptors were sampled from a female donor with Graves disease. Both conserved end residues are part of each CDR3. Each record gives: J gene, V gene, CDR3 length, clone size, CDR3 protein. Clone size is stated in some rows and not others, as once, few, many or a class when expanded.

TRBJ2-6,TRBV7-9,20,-,CASSPKEGLAEPSGANVLTF
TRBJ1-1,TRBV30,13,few,CAWNEKGNTEAFF
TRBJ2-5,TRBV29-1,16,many,CSVVGGPGLGLETQYF
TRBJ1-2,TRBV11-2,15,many,CASSPGHRTNYGYTF
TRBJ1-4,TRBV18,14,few,CASSRVSFDEKLFF
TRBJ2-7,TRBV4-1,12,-,CASSHPGLEQYF
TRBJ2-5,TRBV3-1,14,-,CASSQDAIQETQYF
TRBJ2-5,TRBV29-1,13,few,CSVEPGQGQTQYF
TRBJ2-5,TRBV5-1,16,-,CASSSGSGAKQETQYF
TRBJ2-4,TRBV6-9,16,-,CASSYFSSRPKNIQYF
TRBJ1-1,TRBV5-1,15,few,CASSPSDSMNTEAFF
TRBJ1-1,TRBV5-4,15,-,CASSVTRDRGTEAFF
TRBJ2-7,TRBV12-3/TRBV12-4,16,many,CASSLFVGTGPAEQYF
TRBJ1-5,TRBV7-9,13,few,CASSPEQGRPQHF
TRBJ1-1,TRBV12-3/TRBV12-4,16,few,CASSLAVTGRGAEAFF
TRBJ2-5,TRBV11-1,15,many,CASSLVGGYRETQYF
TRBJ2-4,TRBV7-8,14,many,CASSLERAKNIQYF
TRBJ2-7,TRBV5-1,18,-,CASSLATGSALLSYEQYF
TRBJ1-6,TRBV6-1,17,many,CASSVSPGQGLNSPLHF
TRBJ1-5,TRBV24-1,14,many,CATSDGEFNQPQHF
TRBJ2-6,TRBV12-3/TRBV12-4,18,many,CASSLTGNIISGANVLTF
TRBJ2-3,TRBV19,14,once,CASSPLASTDTQYF
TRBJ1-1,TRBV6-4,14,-,CASSDSEEGTEAFF
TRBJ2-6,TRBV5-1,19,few,CASSLALGRWASGANVLTF
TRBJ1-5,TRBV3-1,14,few,CASSEEGQFQPQHF
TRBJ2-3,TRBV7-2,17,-,CASSTSGLAGDTYTQYF
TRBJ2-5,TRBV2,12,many,CASSEVTQTQYF
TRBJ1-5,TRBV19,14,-,CASSGQTPNQPQHF
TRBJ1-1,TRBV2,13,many,CASSELLSLGAFF
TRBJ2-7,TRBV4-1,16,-,CASSQGTGLTAYEQYF
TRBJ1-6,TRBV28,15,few,CASTPRGAYNSPLHF
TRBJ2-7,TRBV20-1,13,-,CSARTGRGYEQYF
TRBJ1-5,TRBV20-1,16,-,CSARVSGQGDHQPQHF
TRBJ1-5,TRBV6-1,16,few,CASSDWGGGSNQPQHF
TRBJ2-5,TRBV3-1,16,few,CASSQDASGVRETQYF
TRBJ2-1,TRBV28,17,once,CASSPGTGLGSYNEQFF
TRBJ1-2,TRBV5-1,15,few,CASSLKDLTNYGYTF
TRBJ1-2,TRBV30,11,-,CAWSVGGGYTF
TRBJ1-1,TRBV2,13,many,CASKGSGDTEAFF
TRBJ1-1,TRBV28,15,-,CASRPPWGMNTEAFF
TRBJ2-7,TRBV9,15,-,CASSVGQRYPDEQYF
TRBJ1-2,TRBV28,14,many,CASTTDRPTYGYTF
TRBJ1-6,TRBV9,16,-,CASSGAGTGSNSPLHF
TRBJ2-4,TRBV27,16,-,CASSLSGGNYQNIQYF
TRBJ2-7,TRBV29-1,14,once,CSVVSSGRLNEQYF
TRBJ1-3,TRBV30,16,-,CAWSVPPASSGNTIYF
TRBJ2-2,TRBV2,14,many,CASSVTVNTGELFF
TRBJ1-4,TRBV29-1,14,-,CSVENGQGGEKLFF
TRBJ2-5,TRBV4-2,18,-,CASSQDEGGGRPQETQYF
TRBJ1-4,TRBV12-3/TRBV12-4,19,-,CASSLALSKRGALRGKLFF
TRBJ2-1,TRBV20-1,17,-,CSARDLWGTSGSNEQFF
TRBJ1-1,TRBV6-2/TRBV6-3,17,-,CASSYSTGEGMNTEAFF
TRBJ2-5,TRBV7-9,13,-,CASTLYPQETQYF
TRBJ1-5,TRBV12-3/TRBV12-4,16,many,CASSLGPTGGHQPQHF
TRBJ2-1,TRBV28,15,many,CASSLLGGARNEQFF